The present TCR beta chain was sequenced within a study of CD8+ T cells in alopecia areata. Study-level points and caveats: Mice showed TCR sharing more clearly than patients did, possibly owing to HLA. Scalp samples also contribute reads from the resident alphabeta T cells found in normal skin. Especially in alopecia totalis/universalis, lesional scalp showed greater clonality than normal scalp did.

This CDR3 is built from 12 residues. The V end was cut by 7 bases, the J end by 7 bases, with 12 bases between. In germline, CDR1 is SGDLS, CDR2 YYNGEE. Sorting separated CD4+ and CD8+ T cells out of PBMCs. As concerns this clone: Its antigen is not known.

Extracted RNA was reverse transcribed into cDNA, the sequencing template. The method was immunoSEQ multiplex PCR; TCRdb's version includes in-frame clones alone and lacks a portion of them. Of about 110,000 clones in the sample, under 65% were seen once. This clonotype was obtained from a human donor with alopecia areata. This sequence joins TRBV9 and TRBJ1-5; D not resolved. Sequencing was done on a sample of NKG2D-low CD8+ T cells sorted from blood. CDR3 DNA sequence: TGTGCCAGCGGCGGCCCGACACAGCCCCAGCATTTT. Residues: CASGGPTQPQHF.